The source of this T cell receptor (beta chain) is a study of glioma-infiltrating T cells after dendritic cell vaccination. A remark on this clone: Its cognate antigen is unknown.

The study, taken as a whole, reports: Higher TCR clonality did not directly relate to longer survival.

Sequenced by immunoSEQ multiplex PCR; TCRdb stores in-frame clones only, minus some. The sample gives about 92,000 clones, just over 85% of which show up once; 15% to 17% is in the top ten. Isocitrate dehydrogenase mutation was absent in all glioblastoma patients. Germline CDR1 and CDR2: SQVTM and ANQGSEA. The CDR3 runs to 14 residues. Trimming removed 4 bases from V and 1 base from J, with 13 bases in between. This specimen consisted of blood, obtained before dendritic cell vaccination. This chain joins TRBV29-1 and TRBJ1-1; D is unresolved. The sequence came from a human donor with glioblastoma. The CDR3 here is CSVAPLLGNTEAFF. The CDR3 nucleotides read TGCAGCGTTGCCCCACTACTAGGGAACACTGAAGCTTTCTTT.